This TCR beta chain was recorded in a study of metastatic and nonmetastatic thyroid tumors. Study background: Comparison of repertoires was carried out across blood and tumor or nodule tissue from malignant and benign thyroid patients.

The entire patient cohort was treatment-naive prior to thyroid surgery. Regarding the study as a whole: As reported, TCR beta diversity in blood and tumor was significantly higher in malignant thyroid tumors than in benign nodules.

This clone has ten or more counts. Its antigen is not identified. Per the authors' pipeline: What underpinned the distant-metastasis classifier for papillary thyroid cancer was the set of CDR3 differences across clinicopathological groups. TCRdb reprocessed the PCR reads using MiXCR. For this entry, the V and J calls and clone size follow TCRdb and not the study's own pipeline. The table has 89,000 or so clones, around 7.8% seen once. The junction had 7 bases not matched to a gene; V was cut back by 7 bases and J by 9 bases. CDR3 size: 14 residues. The specimen was blood. V and J are TRBV12-3 or TRBV12-4 and TRBJ2-1; TRBD2 agrees at 12 bases. This sequence was found in a female donor with papillary thyroid cancer or a benign thyroid nodule (not recorded which). Some clones in this sample may be carry-over from other donors' samples. The CDR3 region has the DNA TGTGCCAGCACTACGGGACTAGCGGGTTCTGAGCAGTTCTTC. Translation: CASTTGLAGSEQFF.